Ten or more counts support the clone carrying this TCR beta chain. What it recognizes is unknown. The record originates from a study of T cells in Graves' hyperthyroidism and ophthalmopathy. Uncontrolled infection, other autoimmune disease, pregnancy or lactation disqualified patients from enrolment. Based on clinical symptoms, serum thyroxine and TRAb, thyroid ultrasound and orbital computed tomography, diagnoses were reached. Study-level results: A model using 13 V-J features told ophthalmopathy apart from stable hyperthyroidism.

The CDR3 regions of TCR beta were amplified from RNA transcripts. When the TCR CDR3 underwent first-round RT-PCR, the HTBI primer set was used. TCRdb reanalysed the multiplex PCR reads using MiXCR and keeps one entry per CDR3 protein. The sample yields about 520,000 distinct CDR3 sequences, around 24% seen once. From germline, CDR1 is DFQATT and CDR2 SNEGSKA (reference sequence). There are 14 residues in the CDR3. The ends lost 6 bases at V and 4 bases at J; junction bases unmatched: 10. The clonotype comes from a woman in her thirties with Graves' ophthalmopathy. Sequencing input: blood. The V gene is TRBV20-1, the J gene TRBJ2-7; 9 bases are a match to TRBD1. DNA of the CDR3: TGCAGTGCGGGACGGGGACAGGGAGGTTACGAGCAGTACTTC. This encodes CSAGRGQGGYEQYF.